This TCR beta chain was obtained from a study of neoadjuvant anti-PD-1 for oral cavity cancer. The overall study: Before surgery, most patients got three to four biweekly 3 mg/kg nivolumab doses. Around day 43, patients without progression received a fourth nivolumab dose before surgery. Study conclusions and caveats: Pretreatment Treg/Th17 ratio correlated inversely with post-treatment tumor clonality.

Cohort: HPV-negative, locally advanced oral cavity squamous cell carcinoma patients. With respect to this clone: As yet, its antigen is unknown.

Per germline, CDR1 SGHDT and CDR2 YYEEEE. V lost 4 bases to trimming and J lost 2 bases, with 16 bases between them. The CDR3 is made up of 16 amino acids. Clones were sequenced by immunoSEQ multiplex PCR, and TCRdb holds only the in-frame ones, with some missing. The sample has approximately 15,000 clones, 67% seen once. The TCR originated in a person aged 40 to 85 with oral cavity squamous cell carcinoma. This sample comprised PBMCs, obtained before nivolumab (anti-PD-1) treatment. This chain links TRBV5-6 with TRBJ1-5; no clear D gene. The CDR3 DNA reads TGTGCCAGCAGCACTTCTAGGAATGGCGGCAATCAGCCCCAGCATTTT. It specifies CASSTSRNGGNQPQHF.